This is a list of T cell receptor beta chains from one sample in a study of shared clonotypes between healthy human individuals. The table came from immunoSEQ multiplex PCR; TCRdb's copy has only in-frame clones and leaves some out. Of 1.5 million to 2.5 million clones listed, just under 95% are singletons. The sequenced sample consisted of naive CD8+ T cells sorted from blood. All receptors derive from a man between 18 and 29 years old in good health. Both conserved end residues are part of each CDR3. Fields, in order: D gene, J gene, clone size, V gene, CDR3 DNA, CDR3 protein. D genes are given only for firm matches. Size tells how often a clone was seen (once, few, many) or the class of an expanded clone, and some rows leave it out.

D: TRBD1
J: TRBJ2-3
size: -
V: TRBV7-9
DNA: TGTGCCAGCAGCCCCCCCCTCGTCGGACAGGGTGGCGATACGCAGTATTTT
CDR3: CASSPPLVGQGGDTQYF

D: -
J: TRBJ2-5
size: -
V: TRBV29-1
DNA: TGCAGCGTTGAAGGCCCAGGGTACGAGACCCAGTACTTC
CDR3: CSVEGPGYETQYF

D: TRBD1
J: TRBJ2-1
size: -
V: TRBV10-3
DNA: TGTGCCATCAGTGCTCTTCAGGACAGGGGGAATGAGCAGTTCTTC
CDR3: CAISALQDRGNEQFF

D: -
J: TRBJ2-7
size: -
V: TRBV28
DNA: TGTGCCAGCAGTCCTGGCCCCTACGAGCAGTACTTC
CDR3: CASSPGPYEQYF

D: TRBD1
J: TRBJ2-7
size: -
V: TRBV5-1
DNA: TGCGCCAGCAGCTTGGAAAGGGGGCTAGCCTACGAGCAGTACTTC
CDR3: CASSLERGLAYEQYF

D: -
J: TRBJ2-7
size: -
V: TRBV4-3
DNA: TGCGCCAGCAGCCAAGGTCTAGGGGCTTACGAGCAGTACTTC
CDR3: CASSQGLGAYEQYF

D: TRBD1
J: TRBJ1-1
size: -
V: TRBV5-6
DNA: TGTGCCAGCAGCCAACAGGGGGAGTGGACTGAAGCTTTCTTT
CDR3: CASSQQGEWTEAFF

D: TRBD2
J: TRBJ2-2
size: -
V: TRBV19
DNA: TGTGCCAGTACTCTAGCGGGAGTTACCGGGGAGCTGTTTTTT
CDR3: CASTLAGVTGELFF

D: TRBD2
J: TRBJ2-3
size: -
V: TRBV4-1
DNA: TGCGCCAGCAGCCAAGACGACGCGGGAGGCCTCACAGATACGCAGTATTTT
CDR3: CASSQDDAGGLTDTQYF

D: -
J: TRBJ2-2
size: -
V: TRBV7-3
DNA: TGTGCCAGCAGCCTCCTAGGAACCACCGGGGAGCTGTTTTTT
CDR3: CASSLLGTTGELFF

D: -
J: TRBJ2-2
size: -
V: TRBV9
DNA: TGTGCCAGCAGCGGATCCCAGGGAACCGGGGAGCTGTTTTTT
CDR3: CASSGSQGTGELFF

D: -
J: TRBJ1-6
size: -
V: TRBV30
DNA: TGTGCATGCGATGGGGGCTCGGGATTAGGATCACCCCTCCACTTT
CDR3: CACDGGSGLGSPLHF

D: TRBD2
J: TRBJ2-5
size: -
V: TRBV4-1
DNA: TGCGCCAGCAGCCAAGATCTAGCGGGGGGGCCAGGGAGAGAGACCCAGTACTTC
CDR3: CASSQDLAGGPGRETQYF

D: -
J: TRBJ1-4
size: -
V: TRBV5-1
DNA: TGCGCCAGCAGCTTGGTTTGGCAGGGTAATGAAAAACTGTTTTTT
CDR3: CASSLVWQGNEKLFF

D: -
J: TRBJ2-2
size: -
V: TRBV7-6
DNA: TGTGCCAGCAGCCAGGGGAGCGAAGGCGGGGAGCTGTTTTTT
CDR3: CASSQGSEGGELFF

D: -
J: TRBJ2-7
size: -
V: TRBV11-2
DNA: TGTGCCAGCAGCTTTACAGGGCCGTCCTACGAGCAGTACTTC
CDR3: CASSFTGPSYEQYF

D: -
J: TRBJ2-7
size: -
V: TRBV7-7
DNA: TGTGCTAGCAGCACCAAAACTCTACGGTACGAGCAGTACTTC
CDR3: CASSTKTLRYEQYF

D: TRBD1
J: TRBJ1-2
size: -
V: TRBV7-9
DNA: TGTGCCAGCAGCGATTCATCAGGGGGGTCAGATGGCTACACCTTC
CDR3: CASSDSSGGSDGYTF

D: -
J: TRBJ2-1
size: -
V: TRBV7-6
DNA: TGTGCCAGCAGCTTAGATCCAGACAATGAGCAGTTCTTC
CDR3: CASSLDPDNEQFF

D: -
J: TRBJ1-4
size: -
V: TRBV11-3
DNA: TGTGCCAGCAGCTTAGCCCCGGGGGACGAAAAACTGTTTTTT
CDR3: CASSLAPGDEKLFF

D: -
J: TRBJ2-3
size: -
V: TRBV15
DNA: TGTGCCACCAGCGGGGGCGGGACCCTGGGAGATACGCAGTATTTT
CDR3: CATSGGGTLGDTQYF

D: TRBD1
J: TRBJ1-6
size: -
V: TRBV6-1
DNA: TGTGCCAGCAGTGATGACAGGGGATTTTCACCCCTCCACTTT
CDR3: CASSDDRGFSPLHF

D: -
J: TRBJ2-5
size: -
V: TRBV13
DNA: TGTGCCAGCAGCCTAATCGGGCCCGCGGAGACCCAGTACTTC
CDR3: CASSLIGPAETQYF

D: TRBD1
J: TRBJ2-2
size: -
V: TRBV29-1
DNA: TGCAGCGTTGAGATGCAGGGGGCTGGCACCGGGGAGCTGTTTTTT
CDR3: CSVEMQGAGTGELFF

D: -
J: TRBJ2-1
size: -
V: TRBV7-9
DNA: TGTGCCAGCAGCCCTGGGACAGAGCAGTTCTTC
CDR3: CASSPGTEQFF

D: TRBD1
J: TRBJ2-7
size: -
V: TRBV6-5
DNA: TGTGCCAGCAAAGCCGGGACAGGGGGTTACGAGCAGTACTTC
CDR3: CASKAGTGGYEQYF

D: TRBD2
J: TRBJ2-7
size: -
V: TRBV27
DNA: TGTGCCAGCAGCCTAGCGGGAGGAGGGACCTACGAGCAGTACTTC
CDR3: CASSLAGGGTYEQYF

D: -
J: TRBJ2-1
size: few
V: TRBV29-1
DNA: TGCAGCGCACTTAAAGACAATGAGCAGTTCTTC
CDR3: CSALKDNEQFF

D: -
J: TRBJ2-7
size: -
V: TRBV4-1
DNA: TGCGCCAGCAGCCAAGTCTCTACAGGGATCTACGAGCAGTACTTC
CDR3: CASSQVSTGIYEQYF

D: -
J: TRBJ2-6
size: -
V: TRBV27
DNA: TGTGCCAGCAGTACACAGCCACCGGACTCTGGGGCCAACGTCCTGACTTTC
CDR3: CASSTQPPDSGANVLTF